This T cell receptor (beta chain) derives from a study of T cell responses to AZD1222 COVID-19 vaccine. Study outcomes and limitations: Just a handful of AZD1222 recipients tested seropositive at baseline. Reportedly, nearly half of unique spike TCRs recognized epitopes outside B.1.351/B.1.1.7 mutations. Spike-specific TCR breadth and depth grew following two AZD1222 doses.

Method: immunoSEQ multiplex PCR; TCRdb's copy keeps in-frame clones and lacks some. The table shows 170,000 or so clones, with roughly 91% occurring only once. Germline V gene sequence: CDR1 SGHNT, CDR2 YYREEE (reference sequence). The CDR3 is made up of 15 amino acids. V dropped 0 bases and J dropped 1 base, with 7 bases sitting between them. In regard to this clone: Its antigen is currently unknown.

This sequence was found in an adult who received the MenACWY meningococcal vaccine as a control. The sample in question was peripheral blood, obtained 28 days after the second dose of the MenACWY control vaccine. The chain joins TRBV5-4 to TRBJ1-4; D unclear. The CDR3 loop reads CASSLEGGTNEKLFF. In nucleotides, the CDR3 is TGTGCCAGCAGCTTGGAGGGAGGAACTAATGAAAAACTGTTTTTT.